This paragraph covers one TCR beta chain sequence. This clonotype was recorded a few times. Its cognate antigen has yet to be identified. Qualities for individual bases were not recorded, and no much larger clone is one base off. These data originate in a study of patients and donors after allogeneic stem cell transplantation (dated by TCRdb to about 2020). Library creation used RT-PCR. Data came from a NextSeq 550. TCRdb's own reprocessing of the public reads used fastp at Q25 and MiXCR and kept productive beta chains. Identical CDR3 protein sequences are pooled into one entry, listed with their most common genes and DNA. The sample yields approximately 170,000 distinct CDR3 sequences; approximately 25% were counted once. The ten largest account for 25% to 30% of the sample. The clonotype comes from a human donor who was either an allogeneic HSCT recipient or a stem cell or donor lymphocyte infusion donor (not recorded which). It is not recorded whose cells these are; they may come from a transplant donor. The source material was blood, either unsorted or a sorted T cell fraction (not recorded which).

The sequence in DNA is TGCAGTGCTAGGTCCCCCGTGTTAAACTATGGCTACACCTTC. It is translated as CSARSPVLNYGYTF. The V gene is TRBV20-1 and the J gene is TRBJ1-2, with the D gene not confidently named. Inclusive of the bounding cysteine and phenylalanine, the CDR3 is 14 residues long. The DNA shown is the 42-base CDR3, in frame from base 1. V loses 3 bases of germline sequence and J loses 2 bases, and the interval between the two ends is 13 bases. The germline V gene (reference sequence) gives CDR1 as DFQATT and CDR2 as SNEGSKA.